The clone carrying this T cell receptor (beta chain) was seen many times. Antigen specificity is unknown. Using its own MiXCR run on the 5' RACE reads, TCRdb lists one record per CDR3 protein. The table records some 240,000 distinct CDR3 sequences, 24% of them present only once. This sample is drawn from a study of CD8 T cells in ankylosing spondylitis. General study findings and limits: The authors found the disease-linked clones to be CD8+ and relatively rare in peripheral blood. Within matched ankylosing spondylitis synovial fluid, disease-linked clones were reportedly significantly enriched.

Germline assignment: CDR1 ENHRY and CDR2 SYGVKD. This CDR3 is 15 amino acids long. V shed 8 bases and J 3 bases; nucleotides not matched to a gene: 7. The genes are TRBV10-3 and TRBJ1-4; 9 bases are shared with TRBD1. This receptor was taken from a male donor with ankylosing spondylitis or in good health (not recorded which). The sample was blood, either unsorted or a sorted T cell fraction (not recorded which). The CDR3 sequence is CAISTGQGPNEKLFF. In DNA, the CDR3 is TGTGCCATCTCAACGGGACAGGGACCTAATGAAAAACTGTTTTTT.